This TCR beta chain appears in the sequencing data of a study of tumor-infiltrating lymphocytes in oesophageal squamous cell carcinoma. CDR1 and CDR2 (germline): SNHLY, FYNNEI. CDR3 length equals 15 residues. Trimming took 3 bases from V and 12 from J, leaving 21 bases between them. Each CDR3 protein is one row after TCRdb ran MiXCR on the PCR reads. The table has some 20,000 distinct CDR3 sequences, 50% seen once; the top ten hold about a quarter. The TCR comes from a male donor with esophageal squamous cell carcinoma. The V gene is TRBV2, the J gene TRBJ2-1, with a weak D call TRBD2 (7 bases). Sequenced input: esophageal tumor tissue. CDR3 amino acids: CASSDRGAPAGTQFF. The CDR3 coding sequence is TGTGCCAGCAGTGACCGGGGGGCTCCGGCGGGTACGCAGTTCTTC.